This T cell receptor (beta chain) was found in a study of beta chain features in type 1 diabetes. A CD45RO/CCR7/CD25/CD127/CD95/CD27 panel sorted naive, central memory, regulatory and stem cell-like memory CD4+ cells. V was pared by 0 bases and J by 4 bases, with 8 bases between. The germline V gene has CDR1 KGHSH and CDR2 LQKENI. The CDR3 runs 14 residues. General study findings and limits: Shortening of TCRB CDR3s, moderate but significant, appeared in all four CD4+ subsets of Type 1 diabetes patients. In these data, an HLA type influence on TCRB rearrangement remained unresolved. A pattern of fewer insertions and more deletions at VDJ junctions was seen in type 1 diabetes patients.

Points on this clone: Antigen unknown.

The study reverse transcribed the entire isolated RNA, so it sequenced expressed TCRB transcripts. Generated by immunoSEQ multiplex PCR, the TCRdb table keeps only in-frame clones and is missing some. The table shows approximately 160,000 clones, with 63% occurring only once. The rearrangement joins TRBV18 to TRBJ2-3, with unresolved D. Sequencing was performed on naive CD4+ T cells from blood. The sequence came from a man aged 25-45 years with type 1 diabetes. In DNA, the CDR3 is TGTGCCAGCTCACCACCCGCCCGTGCAGATACGCAGTATTTT. The encoded protein is CASSPPARADTQYF. The complete variable domain, with remaining parts taken from reference TRBV18 and TRBJ2-3, reads NAGVMQNPRHLVRRRGQEARLRCSPMKGHSHVYWYRQLPEEGLKFMVYLQKENIIDESGMPKERFSAEFPKEGPSILRIQQVVRGDSAAYFCASSPPARADTQYFGPGTRLTVL.